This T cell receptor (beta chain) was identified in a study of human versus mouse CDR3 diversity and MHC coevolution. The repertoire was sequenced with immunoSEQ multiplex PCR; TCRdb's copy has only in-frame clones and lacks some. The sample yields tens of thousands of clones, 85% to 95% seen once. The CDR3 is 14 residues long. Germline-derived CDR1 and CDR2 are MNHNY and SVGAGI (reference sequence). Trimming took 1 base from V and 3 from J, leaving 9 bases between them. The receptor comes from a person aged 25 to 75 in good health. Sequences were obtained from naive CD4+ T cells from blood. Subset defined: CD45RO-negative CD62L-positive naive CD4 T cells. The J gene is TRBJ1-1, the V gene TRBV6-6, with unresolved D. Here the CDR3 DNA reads TGTGCCAGCAGTTACTACGGGGAGGACACTGAAGCTTTCTTT. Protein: CASSYYGEDTEAFF.